Below are 32 T cell receptor beta chains sequenced from a single sample in a study of T cell clusters in autoimmune cytopenias (dated by TCRdb to between 2018 and 2021). This sample was sequenced with an Illumina MiSeq. Multiplex PCR with a touch-down protocol amplified TRB rearrangements, with the TRB-A and TRB-B primer pools combined in a single tube. After the reads were reprocessed by TCRdb, one entry was made per CDR3 protein sequence, with no DNA. The sample table holds about 12,000 distinct CDR3 sequences. Around 24% of the sample is taken by the ten largest. Per sample, approximately 250 ng of peripheral blood genomic DNA, approximately 40,000 genome equivalents, was used for TRB amplification. This sample also appeared in a second study, on T cell repertoires in aging, cancer and after chemotherapy.

The sequenced sample was peripheral blood. These receptors were collected from a human donor in good health.

The chain links TRBV6-2 or TRBV6-3 to TRBJ2-1; TCRdb lists TRBD1, though no DNA is available to test this call. Per the germline V gene, CDR1 is MNHEY and CDR2 is SVGEGT. The CDR3 covers 12 residues. The CDR3 protein is CASSYPGNEQFF.

The chain joins TRBV5-4 to TRBJ2-1; checking the TCRdb D call of TRBD1 is not possible without DNA. Looked up from germline, CDR1 is SGHNT and CDR2 is YYREEE (reference sequence). CDR3 size: 16 residues. The CDR3 sequence is CASSPPPGMGYNEQFF. The entire variable domain, with the rest obtained from reference TRBV5-4 and TRBJ2-1, is as follows: ETGVTQSPTHLIKTRGQQVTLRCSSQSGHNTVSWYQQALGQGPQFIFQYYREEENGRGNFPPRFSGLQFPNYSSELNVNALELDDSALYLCASSPPPGMGYNEQFFGPGTRLTVL.

This clonotype is identified as medium-sized from frequency. The chain is built from TRBV19 and TRBJ2-3; TCRdb indicates TRBD2, and absent DNA this call remains unverified. Per germline, CDR1 LNHDA and CDR2 SQIVND (reference sequence). This CDR3 is 18 amino acids long. The CDR3 region is CASSIPGLAGGSADTQYF.

The V and J genes are TRBV19 and TRBJ2-7; TCRdb names TRBD1, which stays unverified in the absence of DNA. Looked up from germline, CDR1 is LNHDA and CDR2 is SQIVND (reference sequence). The CDR3 contains 13 residues. The CDR3 is CASATGEAYEQYF.

The CDR3 sequence is CASSEFPHMNTEAFF. This sequence joins TRBV6-1 and TRBJ1-1. CDR1 and CDR2 (germline): MNHNS, SASEGT. The CDR3 sequence is 15 residues long.

V and J are TRBV27 and TRBJ2-3; TCRdb lists TRBD1, though no DNA is available to test this call. Germline CDR1 reads MNHEY; CDR2 reads SMNVEV (reference sequence). The CDR3 has 17 residues. CDR3 residues: CASSPLRTGVSTDTQYF.

The rearrangement links TRBV19 to TRBJ2-1; TCRdb indicates TRBD1, and absent DNA this call remains unverified. The CDR3 loop spans 16 amino acids. Per germline, CDR1 LNHDA and CDR2 SQIVND (reference sequence). The CDR3 loop reads CASSIVAGTAYNEQFF.

The V and J genes are TRBV5-5 and TRBJ2-1; with no DNA, the TCRdb D assignment of TRBD2 cannot be verified. The CDR3 contains 14 residues. Germline CDR1 SGHKS, CDR2 YYEKEE (reference sequence). Here the CDR3 reads CASSHGTSRGEQFF. Full variable domain (remainder filled in from reference TRBV5-5 and TRBJ2-1): DAGVTQSPTHLIKTRGQQVTLRCSPISGHKSVSWYQQVLGQGPQFIFQYYEKEERGRGNFPDRFSARQFPNYSSELNVNALLLGDSALYLCASSHGTSRGEQFFGPGTRLTVL.

By frequency, this clonotype registers medium-sized. The V call is TRBV29-1, the J call TRBJ2-1; TCRdb outputs TRBD2, but without DNA this stays unchecked. The germline V gene has CDR1 SQVTM and CDR2 ANQGSEA. The CDR3 runs 15 residues. The CDR3: CSVWGLAGGKGEQFF.

The gene calls are TRBV5-4 and TRBJ1-1. The CDR3 runs to 15 residues. Germline V CDR1 and CDR2: SGHNT, YYREEE (reference sequence). The CDR3 loop reads CASSLAAGPNTEAFF. The whole variable domain, filled in from reference TRBV5-4 and TRBJ1-1, reads ETGVTQSPTHLIKTRGQQVTLRCSSQSGHNTVSWYQQALGQGPQFIFQYYREEENGRGNFPPRFSGLQFPNYSSELNVNALELDDSALYLCASSLAAGPNTEAFFGQGTRLTVV.

This chain links TRBV7-2 with TRBJ2-2; the D call from TCRdb, TRBD2, cannot be confirmed without DNA. The germline V gene has CDR1 SGHTA and CDR2 FQGNSA. CDR3 size: 16 residues. CDR3 sequence reads: CASSITSGGALGELFF.

The chain has TRBV29-1 and TRBJ1-2; TCRdb picks TRBD1, but there is no DNA to check that call. The CDR3 is 15 residues long. The germline gives CDR1 SQVTM, CDR2 ANQGSEA. CDR3 sequence: CSVVLSIQGRYGYTF.

CDR3 sequence reads: CASREEPSTDTQYF. V is TRBV6-2 or TRBV6-3 and J is TRBJ2-3. Germline CDR1 MNHEY, CDR2 SVGEGT. The length of the CDR3 is 14 residues.

The genes are TRBV30 and TRBJ2-7; absent DNA, TCRdb's TRBD2 call cannot be checked. This CDR3 has 15 residues. CDR1 is GTSNPN and CDR2 is SVGIG in the germline V gene (reference sequence). CDR3 sequence: CAWSITSGGTYEQYF.

According to its frequency, this clonotype is medium-sized. The chain uses TRBV19 and TRBJ2-2; TCRdb proposes TRBD1, but this gene call is untestable without DNA. Germline-derived CDR1 and CDR2 are LNHDA and SQIVND (reference sequence). The CDR3 is 14 amino acids. The chain's CDR3 is CASRDRTNTGELFF.

The chain employs TRBV5-5 and TRBJ2-7; the D call of TRBD2 rests on TCRdb alone, since no DNA is present to check it. Germline CDR1 reads SGHKS; CDR2 reads YYEKEE (reference sequence). This CDR3 comprises 15 residues. CDR3: CASSPISGGAYEQYF.

The rearrangement joins TRBV11-3 to TRBJ2-5; the TRBD2 assignment by TCRdb is unverifiable without DNA. Germline-derived CDR1 and CDR2 are SGHNT and YENEEA. The CDR3 has 14 amino acids. The CDR3 protein is CASSSGGPQETQYF.

The rearrangement uses TRBV11-3 and TRBJ1-2; the TRBD1 assignment by TCRdb is unverifiable without DNA. The CDR3 loop spans 15 amino acids. CDR1 SGHNT and CDR2 YENEEA come from the germline V gene. CDR3: CASSLSLTGIYGYTF.

V is TRBV11-3 and J is TRBJ1-5; TCRdb outputs TRBD1, but without DNA this stays unchecked. This CDR3 has 16 amino acids. CDR1 and CDR2 from the germline V gene are SGHNT and YENEEA. The CDR3 loop reads CASSKRQGASNQPQHF.

The chain is built from TRBV5-6 and TRBJ2-5; TCRdb gives TRBD1 as the D gene, but with no DNA this cannot be confirmed. This CDR3 contains 15 residues. CDR1 is SGHDT and CDR2 is YYEEEE in the germline V gene. The CDR3 region is CASSSGGRGQETQYF.

CDR3 protein: CSARTGWEYGSTEAFF. The rearrangement joins TRBV20-1 to TRBJ1-1; TCRdb's D call, TRBD1, is unchecked because there is no DNA. The germline V gene has CDR1 DFQATT and CDR2 SNEGSKA (reference sequence). This CDR3 spans 16 amino acids.

This chain joins TRBV27 and TRBJ1-2; the D gene TCRdb calls, TRBD1, cannot be checked with no DNA. From germline, CDR1 is MNHEY and CDR2 SMNVEV (reference sequence). This CDR3 has 12 amino acids. This CDR3 reads CASRTGSYGYTF.

This clonotype ranks as medium-sized in terms of frequency. The chain employs TRBV29-1 and TRBJ1-1. Germline CDR1 is SQVTM and CDR2 is ANQGSEA. CDR3 size: 12 residues. The CDR3 protein is CSAANAATEAFF.

The chain couples TRBV30 to TRBJ1-1; without DNA, the TCRdb call of TRBD1 cannot be checked. CDR1 GTSNPN and CDR2 SVGIG come from the germline V gene (reference sequence). The CDR3 consists of 13 residues. The CDR3 loop is CAWSDRVNTEAFF.

The CDR3 sequence is CASSLGQGFRQPQHF. The chain links TRBV6-5 to TRBJ1-5; TCRdb selects TRBD1, and the lack of DNA leaves this call unchecked. CDR3 length: 15 residues. Germline loops: CDR1 MNHEY, CDR2 SVGAGI.

The genes are TRBV18 and TRBJ1-5; TCRdb designates TRBD1, a call that cannot be tested without DNA. Germline CDR1 reads KGHSH; CDR2 reads LQKENI. The CDR3 sequence is 14 residues long. The chain's CDR3 is CASSPGREGQPQHF.

The genes are TRBV6-5 and TRBJ1-1. Looked up from germline, CDR1 is MNHEY and CDR2 is SVGAGI. There are 13 residues in the CDR3. CDR3 loop: CASRRTIYTEAFF.

V usage is TRBV6-1 and J usage is TRBJ1-6. Germline V lookup: CDR1 MNHNS, CDR2 SASEGT. The CDR3 is 16 residues long. The CDR3 spells CASSESSGRGTSPLHF.

By frequency, this clonotype registers large. J is TRBJ2-1 and V is TRBV13; TCRdb names TRBD1, which stays unverified in the absence of DNA. Germline V gene lookup returns CDR1 PRHDT and CDR2 FYEKMQ (reference sequence). The CDR3 length is 14 residues. This chain's CDR3 is CASSLGPSAGEQFF.

The chain joins TRBV5-4 to TRBJ1-1. The germline V gene encodes CDR1 SGHNT and CDR2 YYREEE (reference sequence). CDR3 length equals 13 residues. This chain's CDR3 is CASSPLQNTEAFF.

This chain joins TRBV30 and TRBJ2-1; the TCRdb D gene call, TRBD2, has no DNA to confirm it. The CDR3 is 14 residues long. CDR1 GTSNPN and CDR2 SVGIG come from the germline V gene (reference sequence). This CDR3 reads CAWTWTSGYNEQFF. The whole variable domain, remainder taken from reference TRBV30 and TRBJ2-1, is SQTIHQWPATLVQPVGSPLSLECTVEGTSNPNLYWYRQAAGRGLQLLFYSVGIGQISSEVPQNLSASRPQDRQFILSSKKLLLSDSGFYLCAWTWTSGYNEQFFGPGTRLTVL.

The chain is built from TRBV12-3 or TRBV12-4 and TRBJ1-1; the D call from TCRdb, TRBD1, cannot be confirmed without DNA. The length of the CDR3 is 13 residues. CDR3 in amino acids: CASSPGQGLEAFF.